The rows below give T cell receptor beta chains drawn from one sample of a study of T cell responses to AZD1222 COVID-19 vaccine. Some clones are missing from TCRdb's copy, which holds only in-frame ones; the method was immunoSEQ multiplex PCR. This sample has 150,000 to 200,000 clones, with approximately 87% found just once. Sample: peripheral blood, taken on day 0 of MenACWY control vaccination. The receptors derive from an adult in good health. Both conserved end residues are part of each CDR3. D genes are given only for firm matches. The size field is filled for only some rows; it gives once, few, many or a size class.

cdr3_aa: CASSLKLAGSNEQFF
cdr3_nt: TGTGCCAGCAGCTTAAAACTAGCGGGATCCAATGAGCAGTTCTTC
v_call: TRBV7-3
j_call: TRBJ2-1
clone_size: once
d_call: TRBD2

cdr3_aa: CASSIEGTDTEAFF
cdr3_nt: TGTGCCAGTAGTATAGAAGGGACAGACACTGAAGCTTTCTTT
v_call: TRBV19
j_call: TRBJ1-1
clone_size: NA
d_call: TRBD1

cdr3_aa: CASSKGLAGEVEQYF
cdr3_nt: TGTGCCAGCAGCAAAGGACTAGCGGGAGAGGTCGAGCAGTACTTC
v_call: TRBV21-1
j_call: TRBJ2-7
clone_size: NA
d_call: NA

cdr3_aa: CASTLLSQGSYEQYF
cdr3_nt: TGTGCCAGCACCCTTTTGTCCCAGGGCAGCTACGAGCAGTACTTC
v_call: TRBV6-5
j_call: TRBJ2-7
clone_size: NA
d_call: NA

cdr3_aa: CASSLKGQETQYF
cdr3_nt: TGCGCCAGCAGCTTGAAAGGCCAAGAGACCCAGTACTTC
v_call: TRBV5-1
j_call: TRBJ2-5
clone_size: NA
d_call: NA

cdr3_aa: CASSQGAGTRGSYYTF
cdr3_nt: TGTGCCAGCAGCCAAGGGGCCGGGACAAGGGGGAGTTACTACACCTTC
v_call: TRBV3-1/TRBV3-2
j_call: TRBJ1-2
clone_size: NA
d_call: NA

cdr3_aa: CASSFSSAAYNEQFF
cdr3_nt: TGTGCCAGCAGCTTTTCTAGCGCGGCCTACAATGAGCAGTTCTTC
v_call: TRBV5-5
j_call: TRBJ2-1
clone_size: NA
d_call: NA

cdr3_aa: CATRTYTYEQYF
cdr3_nt: TGTGCCACCCGGACCTACACCTACGAGCAGTACTTC
v_call: TRBV10-3
j_call: TRBJ2-7
clone_size: NA
d_call: NA

cdr3_aa: CASSPVASGTTYNEQFF
cdr3_nt: TGTGCCAGCAGCCCAGTGGCTAGCGGGACCACCTACAATGAGCAGTTCTTC
v_call: TRBV7-3
j_call: TRBJ2-1
clone_size: NA
d_call: TRBD2

cdr3_aa: CAWSDTSGVPDTQYF
cdr3_nt: TGTGCCTGGAGCGATACTAGCGGGGTGCCAGATACGCAGTATTTT
v_call: TRBV30
j_call: TRBJ2-3
clone_size: NA
d_call: TRBD2

cdr3_aa: CASSSTSGNEQFF
cdr3_nt: TGTGCCAGCAGCTCAACTAGCGGGAACGAGCAGTTCTTC
v_call: TRBV7-3
j_call: TRBJ2-1
clone_size: NA
d_call: TRBD2

cdr3_aa: CASSRGQNSYGYTF
cdr3_nt: TGTGCCAGCAGTAGAGGACAGAACTCCTATGGCTACACCTTC
v_call: TRBV6-5
j_call: TRBJ1-2
clone_size: once
d_call: NA

cdr3_aa: CASSESGGRVMGELFF
cdr3_nt: TGTGCCAGCAGCGAAAGCGGGGGGCGGGTGATGGGGGAGCTGTTTTTT
v_call: TRBV6-1
j_call: TRBJ2-2
clone_size: NA
d_call: TRBD2

cdr3_aa: CASSSRLAETQYF
cdr3_nt: TGTGCCAGCAGCTCTCGACTAGCGGAGACCCAGTACTTC
v_call: TRBV7-3
j_call: TRBJ2-5
clone_size: once
d_call: TRBD2

cdr3_aa: CASSVGGGGGRLGEQYF
cdr3_nt: TGTGCCAGCAGCGTAGGAGGGGGCGGGGGGCGCCTCGGCGAGCAGTACTTC
v_call: TRBV9
j_call: TRBJ2-7
clone_size: NA
d_call: NA

cdr3_aa: CASSYGQGSLEQYF
cdr3_nt: TGTGCCAGCAGTTACGGACAGGGGTCGTTGGAGCAGTACTTC
v_call: TRBV6-5
j_call: TRBJ2-7
clone_size: NA
d_call: TRBD1

cdr3_aa: CASGTGSVGGYTF
cdr3_nt: TGTGCCAGCGGGACAGGGAGCGTAGGGGGCTACACCTTC
v_call: TRBV27
j_call: TRBJ1-2
clone_size: NA
d_call: TRBD1

cdr3_aa: CASSRTGASYEQYF
cdr3_nt: TGTGCCAGCAGCCGGACAGGGGCATCCTACGAGCAGTACTTC
v_call: TRBV5-4
j_call: TRBJ2-7
clone_size: NA
d_call: TRBD1

cdr3_aa: CASSLAESDRTYGYTF
cdr3_nt: TGTGCCAGCAGCTTGGCGGAGTCGGACAGGACCTATGGCTACACCTTC
v_call: TRBV5-6
j_call: TRBJ1-2
clone_size: NA
d_call: TRBD1

cdr3_aa: CASGSKAEQYF
cdr3_nt: TGTGCCAGCGGCTCTAAGGCTGAGCAGTACTTC
v_call: TRBV5-6
j_call: TRBJ2-7
clone_size: NA
d_call: NA

cdr3_aa: CASSTQKPDLVGPHFLKYEQYF
cdr3_nt: TGTGCCAGCAGTACCCAGAAACCGGACTTGGTAGGACCACATTTTCTTAAATACGAGCAGTACTTC
v_call: TRBV27
j_call: TRBJ2-7
clone_size: NA
d_call: NA

cdr3_aa: CATSDFGSVNEQFF
cdr3_nt: TGTGCCACCAGTGATTTCGGTAGCGTTAATGAGCAGTTCTTC
v_call: TRBV24-1
j_call: TRBJ2-1
clone_size: NA
d_call: NA

cdr3_aa: CASSPQGLYGYTF
cdr3_nt: TGTGCCAGCTCACCACAGGGACTCTATGGCTACACCTTC
v_call: TRBV18
j_call: TRBJ1-2
clone_size: NA
d_call: NA

cdr3_aa: CASSLGWTNEQFF
cdr3_nt: TGTGCCAGCAGCTTGGGCTGGACCAATGAGCAGTTCTTC
v_call: TRBV5-4
j_call: TRBJ2-1
clone_size: NA
d_call: NA

cdr3_aa: CASSYWGHQPDTEAFF
cdr3_nt: TGTGCCAGCAGTTACTGGGGACACCAACCCGACACTGAAGCTTTCTTT
v_call: TRBV6-5
j_call: TRBJ1-1
clone_size: NA
d_call: NA

cdr3_aa: CASSEAAGGATDYGYTF
cdr3_nt: TGTGCCAGCAGTGAAGCGGCAGGGGGCGCGACCGACTATGGCTACACCTTC
v_call: TRBV2
j_call: TRBJ1-2
clone_size: NA
d_call: TRBD1

cdr3_aa: CASSHKQGNERQPQHF
cdr3_nt: TGTGCCAGCTCACACAAACAGGGAAATGAGCGTCAGCCCCAGCATTTT
v_call: TRBV18
j_call: TRBJ1-5
clone_size: once
d_call: NA

cdr3_aa: CASSDRLAGGLETQYF
cdr3_nt: TGTGCCAGCAGCGACCGACTAGCGGGGGGGCTGGAGACCCAGTACTTC
v_call: TRBV9
j_call: TRBJ2-5
clone_size: NA
d_call: TRBD2

cdr3_aa: CAISGGSSVETQYF
cdr3_nt: TGTGCCATCAGCGGGGGGAGTAGCGTTGAGACCCAGTACTTC
v_call: TRBV10-3
j_call: TRBJ2-5
clone_size: NA
d_call: TRBD2

cdr3_aa: CASSSKLVGFATNTGELFF
cdr3_nt: TGTGCCAGCAGCTCCAAACTGGTGGGGTTCGCTACGAACACCGGGGAGCTGTTTTTT
v_call: TRBV7-2
j_call: TRBJ2-2
clone_size: NA
d_call: NA

cdr3_aa: CASSQAVGGLGGANVLTF
cdr3_nt: TGTGCCAGTTCCCAGGCGGTTGGGGGCCTAGGTGGGGCCAACGTCCTGACTTTC
v_call: TRBV19
j_call: TRBJ2-6
clone_size: NA
d_call: NA

cdr3_aa: CSVARTGYGYTF
cdr3_nt: TGCAGCGTTGCTAGGACAGGTTATGGCTACACCTTC
v_call: TRBV29-1
j_call: TRBJ1-2
clone_size: few
d_call: TRBD1

cdr3_aa: CASSVGTGGAEQYF
cdr3_nt: TGTGCCAGCAGCGTAGGGACAGGGGGCGCCGAGCAGTACTTC
v_call: TRBV9
j_call: TRBJ2-7
clone_size: once
d_call: TRBD1